A single sample is the source of the 8 T cell receptor beta chains below, sequenced in a study of cytomegalovirus exposure and HLA in healthy donors. The PCR employed 60 Vbeta primers together with 13 Jbeta primers. Profiling relied on immunoSEQ multiplex PCR, and the TCRdb table lists in-frame clones only, not all of them. The table has approximately 150,000 clones, roughly 73% seen once. Sequencing was done on a sample of PBMCs. These TCRs come from a man in his late teens or twenties in good health and CMV-seropositive.

This sequence joins TRBV4-2 and TRBJ2-3; D is perhaps TRBD2 (5 bases). Germline CDR1 LGHNA, CDR2 YNFKEQ. CDR3 length: 17 residues. The germline V and J ends were trimmed by 4 bases and 2 bases, with 19 bases remaining between them. CDR3 region: CASSLALSGGPTDTQYF. The CDR3 DNA sequence: TGTGCCAGCAGCCTAGCACTCAGCGGCGGCCCCACAGATACGCAGTATTTT.

The chain recombines TRBV11-3 with TRBJ2-7, with a tentative D call TRBD1 (5 bases). The V and J ends lost 5 bases and 0 bases respectively, with 11 bases between them. CDR3 length: 14 amino acids. Germline V gene data show CDR1 as SGHNT and CDR2 as YENEEA. CDR3 residues: CASSPGLSSYEQYF. The CDR3 coding sequence is TGTGCCAGCAGCCCAGGGTTATCCTCCTACGAGCAGTACTTC.

This chain links TRBV5-5 with TRBJ2-7; D is possibly TRBD1 (6 bases). Germline assignment: CDR1 SGHKS and CDR2 YYEKEE (reference sequence). The length of the CDR3 is 13 residues. With 2 bases removed from V and 2 bases from J, the gap between germline ends came to 8 bases. The CDR3 loop reads CASSFTGTYEQYF. The DNA of the CDR3 is TGTGCCAGCAGCTTCACAGGGACCTACGAGCAGTACTTC.

This clone was counted only a few times. The CDR3 reads CASSPPGLNEQFF. CDR3 nucleotides: TGTGCCAGCAGCCCTCCGGGACTAAATGAGCAGTTCTTC. This chain links TRBV7-3 with TRBJ2-1; 7 nucleotides match TRBD2. The CDR3 runs 13 residues. Germline trimming cut 5 bases from V and 7 bases from J; bases unmatched to any gene: 5. Germline-derived CDR1 and CDR2 are SGHTA and FQGTGA.

The rearrangement joins TRBV19 to TRBJ1-5; D remains ambiguous. The length of the CDR3 is 15 residues. CDR1 is LNHDA and CDR2 is SQIVND in the germline V gene (reference sequence). V lost 4 bases, J lost 7 bases, and 17 bases lay in between. The CDR3 sequence: CASSTPSLRRQPQHF. DNA for the CDR3: TGTGCCAGTAGTACCCCCTCGCTCAGGAGGCAGCCCCAGCATTTT.

This clone appeared a single time. Its ends do not fully match the called genes, so a read error is possible. The chain joins TRBV7-7 to TRBJ2-2; the match to TRBD2 covers 12 bases. The germline V gene encodes CDR1 SSHAT and CDR2 FNYEAQ (reference sequence). The length of the CDR3 is 16 residues. The CDR3: CASSRGLAGPTGELFF. The CDR3 bases are TGTGCTAGCAGCCGAGGACTAGCGGGACCCACCGGGGAGCTGTTTTTT.

The chain combines TRBV28 with TRBJ1-1; D possibly corresponds to TRBD1 (5 bases). V was shortened by 6 bases and J by 1 base, with 21 bases between the two germline ends. Per germline, CDR1 MDHEN and CDR2 SYDVKM. The CDR3 is 17 amino acids. CDR3 region: CASRSQALTYQNTEAFF. In nucleotides, the CDR3 is TGTGCCAGCAGATCACAGGCTCTGACATACCAGAACACTGAAGCTTTCTTT.

Only one count was recorded for this clone. The chain has TRBV2 and TRBJ2-2; 12 bases align to TRBD2. V shed 8 bases, J shed 4 bases, and the junction held 11 bases outside the gene matches. This CDR3 is 17 amino acids long. From germline, CDR1 is SNHLY and CDR2 FYNNEI. This chain's CDR3 is CASRTSGKVWGTGELFF. DNA for the CDR3: TGTGCCAGCCGGACTAGCGGGAAGGTTTGGGGCACCGGGGAGCTGTTTTTT.